Following are 6 T cell receptor beta chains from one sample sequenced in a study of cytomegalovirus exposure and HLA in healthy donors. The PCR was carried out with 60 Vbeta primers and 13 Jbeta primers. Clones were sequenced by immunoSEQ multiplex PCR, and TCRdb holds only the in-frame ones, with some missing. The sample lists some 120,000 clones, 79% occurring once. The sequencing sample was made of PBMCs. Source of these receptors: a woman aged 18 to 35 in good health and CMV-seropositive.

This chain uses TRBV6-5 with TRBJ2-7; 7 nucleotides line up with TRBD1. Unmatched junction bases numbered 12, after V lost 7 bases and J lost 3 bases. The CDR3 is 15 amino acids. Germline V lookup: CDR1 MNHEY, CDR2 SVGAGI. CDR3 DNA: TGTGCCAGCACTTCGACCAGGGGGATCCACTACGAGCAGTACTTC. This sequence encodes CASTSTRGIHYEQYF.

This clone was seen a single time. The CDR3 DNA reads TGTGCCAGCAGTACGCTGCGGACAGGGAACACTGAAGCTTTCTTT. Protein product: CASSTLRTGNTEAFF. The chain joins TRBV6-1 to TRBJ1-1; TRBD1 agrees at 7 bases. With V trimmed by 5 bases and J by 1 base, 7 bases remained unmatched. Germline CDR1 and CDR2: MNHNS and SASEGT. The CDR3 runs to 15 residues.

This clone has more than one count but fewer than ten. The J gene is TRBJ1-2, the V gene TRBV6-1; 9 bases agree with TRBD1. Germline values: CDR1 MNHNS, CDR2 SASEGT. V trimming: 7 bases; J trimming: 4 bases; junction bases outside the gene matches: 7. The CDR3 is 14 residues long. The CDR3 DNA sequence: TGTGCCAGCATCCTTGGACAGGGGCCCTATGGCTACACCTTC. Its protein is CASILGQGPYGYTF.

The chain couples TRBV5-6 to TRBJ2-7, with 12 positions matching TRBD2. Losses at the gene ends were 4 bases for V and 2 bases for J; bases not matched to a gene: 7. The CDR3 loop spans 16 amino acids. CDR1 and CDR2 (germline): SGHDT, YYEEEE. CDR3 sequence reads: CASSGGLAGSTYEQYF. CDR3 nucleotides: TGTGCCAGCAGCGGCGGACTAGCGGGATCGACCTACGAGCAGTACTTC.

With respect to this clone: Its ends do not fully match the called genes, so a read error is possible. The chain recombines TRBV2 with TRBJ1-5; no definite D call. This CDR3 has 15 residues. Germline values: CDR1 SNHLY, CDR2 FYNNEI. CDR3 loop: CASSEKWRAGQPRHF. CDR3 in DNA: TGTGCCAGCAGTGAAAAATGGAGGGCCGGGCAGCCCCGGCATTTT.

This chain connects TRBV10-2 to TRBJ2-5, with 10 bases lining up with TRBD1. The end of the DNA fits TRBJ2-7 better, so the J call may be wrong. Germline-derived CDR1 and CDR2 are WSHSY and SAAADI. The CDR3 is 17 residues long. The CDR3 region has the DNA TGCGCCAGCAGGGACTCTGGGGACAGGGGTTTTTCCTACGAGCAGTACTTC. This sequence encodes CASRDSGDRGFSYEQYF.